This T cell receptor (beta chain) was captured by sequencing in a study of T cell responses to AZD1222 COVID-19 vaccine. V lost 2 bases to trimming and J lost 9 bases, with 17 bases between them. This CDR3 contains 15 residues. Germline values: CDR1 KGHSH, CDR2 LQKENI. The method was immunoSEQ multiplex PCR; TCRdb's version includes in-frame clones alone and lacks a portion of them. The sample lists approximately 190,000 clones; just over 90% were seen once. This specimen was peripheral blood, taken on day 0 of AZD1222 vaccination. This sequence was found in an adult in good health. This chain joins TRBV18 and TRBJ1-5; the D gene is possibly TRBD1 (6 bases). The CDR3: CASSPGGESITPQHF. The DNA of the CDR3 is TGTGCCAGCTCACCAGGGGGCGAGAGCATCACGCCCCAGCATTTT.